The 10 T cell receptor beta chains presented below share a single source sample, sequenced in a study of chemoradiotherapy in HPV16-positive cancers. The repertoire was sequenced with immunoSEQ multiplex PCR; TCRdb's copy has only in-frame clones and lacks some. The data show fewer than 40,000 clones, around 92% seen once. The specimen was blood, collected from a patient who underwent chemoradiotherapy. The origin of the receptors is a human donor with HPV-associated anogenital cancer.

This clone was seen a single time. The chain combines TRBV4-1 with TRBJ1-2, with a tentative D call TRBD1 (5 bases). CDR1 is MGHRA, CDR2 YSYEKL, per germline. The CDR3 runs to 13 residues. V lost 5 bases and J lost 5, with 12 bases in between. As DNA, the CDR3 is TGCGCCAGCAGCGTTGCAACAGGATATGGCTACACCTTC. Residues: CASSVATGYGYTF.

J is TRBJ2-7 and V is TRBV18, with TRBD1 matching 7 bases. Germline lookup yields CDR1 KGHSH and CDR2 LQKENI. The J segment lost 3 bases and the V segment lost 6 bases, leaving 11 bases of the junction unmatched. The CDR3 sequence is 15 residues long. This CDR3 is CASSLPGQKSYEQYF. CDR3 DNA sequence: TGTGCCAGCTCTCTACCGGGACAGAAAAGCTACGAGCAGTACTTC.

A few counts support this clone. V usage is TRBV7-9 and J usage is TRBJ2-2; 7 bases fit TRBD1. The germline V gene has CDR1 SEHNR and CDR2 FQNEAQ (reference sequence). V was pared by 1 base and J by 4 bases, with 6 bases of the junction left unmatched. CDR3 length: 16 residues. The CDR3, as DNA: TGTGCCAGCAGCTTAGAAGGGGGCGGCGGCACCGGGGAGCTGTTTTTT. Encoded protein: CASSLEGGGGTGELFF.

CDR3 coding DNA: TGCGCCAGCAGCTATTACAGGCAAGAGACCCAGTACTTC. It yields the protein CASSYYRQETQYF. The chain carries TRBV5-1 and TRBJ2-5; TRBD1 might be the D (5 bases). The CDR3 loop spans 13 amino acids. Per germline, CDR1 SGHRS and CDR2 YFSETQ. V was clipped by 3 bases and J by 2 bases, with 8 bases between them.

The J gene is TRBJ2-7, the V gene TRBV5-1, with 8 bases matching TRBD2. The CDR3 loop spans 16 amino acids. V lost 5 bases to trimming and J lost 6 bases; unmatched junction nucleotides: 16. CDR1 and CDR2 from the germline V gene are SGHRS and YFSETQ. The CDR3 sequence is CASSPTRASGPFEQYF. In DNA form, the CDR3 reads TGCGCCAGCAGTCCCACTAGGGCTAGCGGGCCTTTCGAGCAGTACTTC.

The genes are TRBV5-1 and TRBJ1-1, with 11 bases matching TRBD1. Germline trimming cut 4 bases from V and 11 bases from J; bases unmatched to any gene: 10. Germline V gene data show CDR1 as SGHRS and CDR2 as YFSETQ. The CDR3 runs to 14 residues. CDR3 sequence (DNA): TGCGCCAGCAGCGGGGGGACAGGGGGTGTCTCGGCTTTCTTT. Its translation: CASSGGTGGVSAFF.

The genes are TRBV29-1 and TRBJ1-1, with TRBD1 matching 8 bases. Germline assignment: CDR1 SQVTM and CDR2 ANQGSEA. The V gene end was trimmed by 4 bases and the J gene end by 4 bases; junction bases not matched to a gene: 8. The CDR3 contains 14 residues. Written as DNA, the CDR3 is TGCAGCGTTGTCCCCCGACAGGGGACCACTGAAGCTTTCTTT. Protein: CSVVPRQGTTEAFF.

The chain has TRBV19 and TRBJ1-2, with 7 bases aligning to TRBD1. Germline CDR1 and CDR2: LNHDA and SQIVND (reference sequence). V lost 5 bases, J lost 4 bases, and 10 bases stayed unmatched. The CDR3 is 15 amino acids. The CDR3 nucleotides are TGTGCCAGTAGTGACCAACAGGGGACAAGCTATGGCTACACCTTC. It translates to CASSDQQGTSYGYTF. The complete variable domain, with remaining parts taken from reference TRBV19 and TRBJ1-2, reads DGGITQSPKYLFRKEGQNVTLSCEQNLNHDAMYWYRQDPGQGLRLIYYSQIVNDFQKGDIAEGYSVSREKKESFPLTVTSAQKNPTAFYLCASSDQQGTSYGYTFGSGTRLTVV.

The rearrangement links TRBV7-9 to TRBJ2-3; 7 bases align to TRBD1. CDR3 length: 17 residues. Germline V gene data show CDR1 as SEHNR and CDR2 as FQNEAQ (reference sequence). V was clipped by 2 bases and J by 2 bases; unmatched bases: 10. The CDR3 protein is CASSLSRPGQYTDTQYF. CDR3 coding DNA: TGTGCCAGCAGCTTATCCCGCCCGGGACAGTACACAGATACGCAGTATTTT.

This chain joins TRBV5-4 and TRBJ2-7; the D gene is possibly TRBD1 (5 bases). Germline V gives CDR1 SGHNT, CDR2 YYREEE (reference sequence). Trimming pared 4 bases from V and 1 base from J, leaving 15 bases between. The CDR3 has 15 amino acids. In DNA form, the CDR3 reads TGTGCCAGCAGCCCTCAGGGTGTAACTTCCTACGAGCAGTACTTC. It translates to CASSPQGVTSYEQYF.